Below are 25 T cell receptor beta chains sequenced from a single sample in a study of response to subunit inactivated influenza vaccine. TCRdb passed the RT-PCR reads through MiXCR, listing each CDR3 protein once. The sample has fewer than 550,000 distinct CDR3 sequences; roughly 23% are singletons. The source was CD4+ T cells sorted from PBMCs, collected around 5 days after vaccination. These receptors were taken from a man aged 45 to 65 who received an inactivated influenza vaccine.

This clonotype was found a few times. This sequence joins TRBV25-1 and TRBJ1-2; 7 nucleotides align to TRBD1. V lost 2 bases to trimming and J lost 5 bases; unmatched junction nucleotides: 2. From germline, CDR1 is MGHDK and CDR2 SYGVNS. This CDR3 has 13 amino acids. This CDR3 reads CASSEQGGYGYTF. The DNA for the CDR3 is TGTGCCAGCAGTGAACAGGGGGGGTATGGCTACACCTTC.

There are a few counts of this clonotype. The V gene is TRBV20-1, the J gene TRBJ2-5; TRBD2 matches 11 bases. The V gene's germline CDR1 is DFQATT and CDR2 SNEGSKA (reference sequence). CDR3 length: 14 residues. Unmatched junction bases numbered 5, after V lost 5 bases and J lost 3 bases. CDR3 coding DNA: TGCAGTGCTGTCGGGACTAGCGGAAAAGAGACCCAGTACTTC. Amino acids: CSAVGTSGKETQYF.

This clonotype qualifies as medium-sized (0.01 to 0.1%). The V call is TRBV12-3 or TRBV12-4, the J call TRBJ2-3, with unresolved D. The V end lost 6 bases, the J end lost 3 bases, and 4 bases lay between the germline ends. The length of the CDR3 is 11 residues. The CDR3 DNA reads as TGTGCCAGCAGCTTAACAGATACGCAGTATTTT. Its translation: CASSLTDTQYF.

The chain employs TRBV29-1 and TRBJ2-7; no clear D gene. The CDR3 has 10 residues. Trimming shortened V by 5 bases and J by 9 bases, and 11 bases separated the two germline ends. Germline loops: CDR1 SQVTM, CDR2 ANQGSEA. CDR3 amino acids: CSVLESLQYF. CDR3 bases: TGCAGCGTTCTCGAAAGTCTGCAGTACTTC.

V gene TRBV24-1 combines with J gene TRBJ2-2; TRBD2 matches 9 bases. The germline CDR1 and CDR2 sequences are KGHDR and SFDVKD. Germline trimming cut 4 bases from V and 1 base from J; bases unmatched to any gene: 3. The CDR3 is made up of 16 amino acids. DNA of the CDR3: TGTGCCACCAGTGACTGGACTAGCGAGAACACCGGGGAGCTGTTTTTT. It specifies CATSDWTSENTGELFF.

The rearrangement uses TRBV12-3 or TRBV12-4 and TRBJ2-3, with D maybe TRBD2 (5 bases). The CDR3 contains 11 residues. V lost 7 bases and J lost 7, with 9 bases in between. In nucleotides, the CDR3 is TGTGCCAGCACCGGAGGTAATACGCAGTATTTT. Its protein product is CASTGGNTQYF.

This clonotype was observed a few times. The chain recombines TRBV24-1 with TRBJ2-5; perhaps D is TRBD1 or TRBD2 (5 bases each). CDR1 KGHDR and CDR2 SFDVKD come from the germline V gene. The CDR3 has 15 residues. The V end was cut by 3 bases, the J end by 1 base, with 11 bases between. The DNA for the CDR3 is TGTGCCACCAGTGATCGGGGACGGTTCCAAGAGACCCAGTACTTC. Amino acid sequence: CATSDRGRFQETQYF.

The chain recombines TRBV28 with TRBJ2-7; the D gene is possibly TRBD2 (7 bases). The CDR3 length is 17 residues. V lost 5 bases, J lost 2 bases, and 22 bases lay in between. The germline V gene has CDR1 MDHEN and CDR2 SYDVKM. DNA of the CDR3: TGTGCCAGCAGTCCATCCTGGGGAGGGGGTACCCCCTACGAGCAGTACTTC. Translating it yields CASSPSWGGGTPYEQYF.

The CDR3 loop reads CSARATSWNSYNEQFF. Here the CDR3 DNA reads TGCAGTGCTAGGGCGACTAGCTGGAACTCCTACAATGAGCAGTTCTTC. The genes are TRBV20-1 and TRBJ2-1; 7 positions agree with TRBD2. The CDR3 loop spans 16 amino acids. The germline CDR1 and CDR2 sequences are DFQATT and SNEGSKA (reference sequence). V lost 3 bases, J lost 0 bases, and 8 bases stayed unmatched.

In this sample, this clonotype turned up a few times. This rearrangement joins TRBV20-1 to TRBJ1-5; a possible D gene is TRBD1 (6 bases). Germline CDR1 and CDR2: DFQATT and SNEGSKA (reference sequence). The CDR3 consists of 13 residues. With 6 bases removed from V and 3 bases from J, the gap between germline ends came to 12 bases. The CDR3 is CSAEDRLNQPQHF. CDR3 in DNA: TGCAGTGCCGAAGACAGGCTCAATCAGCCCCAGCATTTT.

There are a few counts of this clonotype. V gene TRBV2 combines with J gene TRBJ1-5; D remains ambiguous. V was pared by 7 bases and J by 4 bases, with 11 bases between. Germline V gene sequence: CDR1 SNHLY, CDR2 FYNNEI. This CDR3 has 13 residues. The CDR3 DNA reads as TGTGCCAGCACCGGGTCTACTAATCAGCCCCAGCATTTT. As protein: CASTGSTNQPQHF. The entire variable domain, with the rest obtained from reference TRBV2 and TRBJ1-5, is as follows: EPEVTQTPSHQVTQMGQEVILRCVPISNHLYFYWYRQILGQKVEFLVSFYNNEISEKSEIFDDQFSVERPDGSNFTLKIRSTKLEDSAMYFCASTGSTNQPQHFGDGTRLSIL.

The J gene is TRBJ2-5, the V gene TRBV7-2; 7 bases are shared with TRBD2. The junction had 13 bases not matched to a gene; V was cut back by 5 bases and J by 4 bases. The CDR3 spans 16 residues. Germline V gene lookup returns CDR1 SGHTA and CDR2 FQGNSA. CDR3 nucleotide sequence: TGTGCCAGCAGCCAGAATCTTGGCGGGGGTAGAGAGACCCAGTACTTC. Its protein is CASSQNLGGGRETQYF.

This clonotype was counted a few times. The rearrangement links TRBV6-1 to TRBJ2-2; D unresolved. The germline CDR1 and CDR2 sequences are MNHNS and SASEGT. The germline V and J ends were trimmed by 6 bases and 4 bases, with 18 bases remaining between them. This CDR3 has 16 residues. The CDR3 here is CASRPRRVGATGELFF. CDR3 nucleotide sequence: TGTGCCAGCAGACCCCGACGGGTCGGCGCCACCGGGGAGCTGTTTTTT.

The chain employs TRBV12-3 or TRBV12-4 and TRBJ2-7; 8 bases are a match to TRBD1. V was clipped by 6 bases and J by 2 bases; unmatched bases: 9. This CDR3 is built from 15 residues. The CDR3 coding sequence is TGTGCCAGCAGGCGGGGACAGGAGCCTCCCTACGAGCAGTACTTC. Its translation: CASRRGQEPPYEQYF.

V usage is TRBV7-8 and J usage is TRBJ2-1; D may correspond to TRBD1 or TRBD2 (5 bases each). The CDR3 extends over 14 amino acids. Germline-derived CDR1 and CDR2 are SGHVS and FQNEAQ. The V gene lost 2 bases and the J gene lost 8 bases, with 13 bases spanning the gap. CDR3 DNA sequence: TGTGCCAGCAGCTTACGGGGCCGCCGCGATGAGCAGTTCTTC. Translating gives CASSLRGRRDEQFF.

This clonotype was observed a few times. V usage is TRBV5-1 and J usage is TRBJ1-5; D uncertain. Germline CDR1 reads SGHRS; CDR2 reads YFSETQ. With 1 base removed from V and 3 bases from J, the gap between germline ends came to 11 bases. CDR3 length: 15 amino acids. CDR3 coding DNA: TGCGCCAGCAGCTTGACGGGAAAGGACAATCAGCCCCAGCATTTT. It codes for CASSLTGKDNQPQHF.

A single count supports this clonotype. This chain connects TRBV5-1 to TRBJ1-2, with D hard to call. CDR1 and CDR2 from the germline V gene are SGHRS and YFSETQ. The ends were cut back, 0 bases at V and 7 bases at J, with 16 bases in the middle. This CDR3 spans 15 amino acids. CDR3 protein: CASSLEGSASAGYTF. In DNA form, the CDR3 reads TGCGCCAGCAGCTTGGAAGGGTCTGCTTCGGCTGGCTACACCTTC.

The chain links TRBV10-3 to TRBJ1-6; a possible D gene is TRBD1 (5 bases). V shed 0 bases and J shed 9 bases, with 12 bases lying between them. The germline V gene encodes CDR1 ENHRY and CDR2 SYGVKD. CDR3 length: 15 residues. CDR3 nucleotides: TGTGCCATCAGTGAGTCGACGGGGCACGGTTCACCCCTCCACTTT. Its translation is CAISESTGHGSPLHF.

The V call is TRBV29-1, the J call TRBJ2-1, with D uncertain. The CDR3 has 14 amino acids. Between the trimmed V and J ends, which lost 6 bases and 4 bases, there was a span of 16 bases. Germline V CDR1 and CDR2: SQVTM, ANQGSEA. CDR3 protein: CSVGKYNEYNEQFF. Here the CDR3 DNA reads TGCAGCGTCGGAAAGTATAACGAATACAATGAGCAGTTCTTC.

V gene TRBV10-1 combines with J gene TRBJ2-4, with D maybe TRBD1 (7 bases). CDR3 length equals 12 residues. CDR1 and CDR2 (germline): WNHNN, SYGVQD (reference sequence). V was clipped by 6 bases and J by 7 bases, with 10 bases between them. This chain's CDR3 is CASSAGQNIQYF. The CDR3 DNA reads TGCGCCAGCAGCGCGGGACAGAACATTCAGTACTTC.

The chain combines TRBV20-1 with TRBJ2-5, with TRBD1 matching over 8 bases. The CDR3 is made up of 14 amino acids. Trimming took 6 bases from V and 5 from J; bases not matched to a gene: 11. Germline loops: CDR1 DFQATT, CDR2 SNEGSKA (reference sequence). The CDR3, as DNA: TGCAGTGCCAGTTTTGGACAGGGAGTTGAGACCCAGTACTTC. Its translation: CSASFGQGVETQYF.

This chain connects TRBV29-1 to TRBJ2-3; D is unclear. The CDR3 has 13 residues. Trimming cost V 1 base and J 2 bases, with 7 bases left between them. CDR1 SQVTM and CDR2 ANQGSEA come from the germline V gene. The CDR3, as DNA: TGCAGCGTTGAAGCGGCTTACACAGATACGCAGTATTTT. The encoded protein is CSVEAAYTDTQYF.

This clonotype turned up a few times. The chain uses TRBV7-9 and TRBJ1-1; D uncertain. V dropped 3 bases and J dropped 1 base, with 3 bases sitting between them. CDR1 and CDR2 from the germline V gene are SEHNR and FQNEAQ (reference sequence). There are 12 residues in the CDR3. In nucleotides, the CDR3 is TGTGCCAGCAGCTTTGAGAACACTGAAGCTTTCTTT. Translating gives CASSFENTEAFF.

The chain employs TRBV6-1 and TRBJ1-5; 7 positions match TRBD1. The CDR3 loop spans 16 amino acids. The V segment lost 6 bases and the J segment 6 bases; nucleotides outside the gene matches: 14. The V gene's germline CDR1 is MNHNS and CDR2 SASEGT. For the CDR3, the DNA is TGTGCCAGCAGCCGAAAACGACAGGGTTGGAGTCAGCCCCAGCATTTT. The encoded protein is CASSRKRQGWSQPQHF.

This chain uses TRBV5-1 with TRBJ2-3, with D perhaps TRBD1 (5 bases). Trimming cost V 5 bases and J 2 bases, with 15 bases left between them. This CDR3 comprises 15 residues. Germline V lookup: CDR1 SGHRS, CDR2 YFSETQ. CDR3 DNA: TGCGCCAGCAGTTTAGGGGCCCGGTCCACAGATACGCAGTATTTT. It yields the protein CASSLGARSTDTQYF.